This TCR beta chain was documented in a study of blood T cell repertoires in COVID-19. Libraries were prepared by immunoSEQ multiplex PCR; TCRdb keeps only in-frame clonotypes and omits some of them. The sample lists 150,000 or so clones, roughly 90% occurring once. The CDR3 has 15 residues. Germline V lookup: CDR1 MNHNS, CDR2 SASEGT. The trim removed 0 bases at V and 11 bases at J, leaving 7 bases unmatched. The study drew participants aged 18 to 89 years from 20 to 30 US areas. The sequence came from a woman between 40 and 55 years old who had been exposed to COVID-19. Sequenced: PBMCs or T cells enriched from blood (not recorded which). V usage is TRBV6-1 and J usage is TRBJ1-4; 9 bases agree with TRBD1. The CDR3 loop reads CASSEAGTGRFKLFF. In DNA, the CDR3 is TGTGCCAGCAGTGAAGCTGGGACAGGGAGGTTTAAACTGTTTTTT.